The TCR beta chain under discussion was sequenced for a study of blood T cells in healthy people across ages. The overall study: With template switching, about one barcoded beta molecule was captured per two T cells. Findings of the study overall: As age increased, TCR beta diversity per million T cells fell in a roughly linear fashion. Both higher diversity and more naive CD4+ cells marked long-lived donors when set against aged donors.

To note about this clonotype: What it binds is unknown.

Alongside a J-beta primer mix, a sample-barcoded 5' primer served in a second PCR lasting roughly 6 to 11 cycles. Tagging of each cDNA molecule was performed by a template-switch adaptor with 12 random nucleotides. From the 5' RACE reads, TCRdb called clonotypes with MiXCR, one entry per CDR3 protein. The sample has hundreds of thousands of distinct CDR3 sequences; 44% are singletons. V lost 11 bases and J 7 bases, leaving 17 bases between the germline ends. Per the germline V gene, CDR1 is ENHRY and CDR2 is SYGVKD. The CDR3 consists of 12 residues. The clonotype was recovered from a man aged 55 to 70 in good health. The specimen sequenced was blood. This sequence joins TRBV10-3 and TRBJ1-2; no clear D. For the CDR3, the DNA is TGTGCCGGCGGGGATCGTATTGGTGGCTACACCTTC. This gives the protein CAGGDRIGGYTF.